This T cell receptor (beta chain) derives from a study of blood T cells in healthy people across ages (dated by TCRdb to 2015 to 2017). Study-level background: Template switching captured roughly one uniquely barcoded TCR beta cDNA molecule per two T cells in model experiments. The study measured age-related changes in TCR beta repertoire diversity using deep sequencing normalized with unique cDNA molecular identifiers. The donors were divided into four age groups: young (average roughly 15 years), middle-aged (roughly 42), aged (around 67) and long-lived (roughly 82). Donors of different ages were randomly distributed across sequencing lanes to avoid experimental bias. The study analyzed two additional independent replicas of 1 million unique cDNA reads from the same blood draw for two donors, one aged 18 to 29 and one aged 80 or older. General study outcomes and caveats: The CMV infection status of donors was not known, potentially confounding age-related changes in expanded clonotypes. Observed TCR beta diversity per million T cells fell roughly linearly with age, and a significant reduction was already apparent by age roughly 40. Conclusive comparison of naive and antigen-experienced compartments was prevented by the profiling of bulk unsorted PBMCs. Compared with the aged group, the long-lived group had more naive CD4+ T cells, fewer expanded clones and increased TCR diversity, a pattern suggesting age selection. The percentage of naive T cells measured by flow cytometry correlated strongly with observed TCR beta diversity. Total diversity estimates from one million sequenced T cells were considered lower bounds and underestimates.

The table lists this clonotype with a few counts. No cognate antigen has been identified for it. Base-call qualities are not available, and no considerably larger clone is one nucleotide away. Library generation was performed with 5' RACE. Sequencing relied on an Illumina HiSeq 2500. A second roughly 7 to 11 cycle PCR used a sample-barcoded 5' primer and a J-beta primer mix. A template-switch 5' adaptor carrying 12 random nucleotides introduced a unique molecular identifier onto each TCR beta cDNA molecule. At least 2.5 million CDR3-containing paired-end reads were obtained from each sample. First-strand cDNA synthesis was performed from all RNA using the Mint cDNA synthesis kit, with priming by a TRBC-specific oligonucleotide. Following uracil-DNA glycosylase treatment, all cDNA underwent a first 18-cycle PCR with the universal primers M1SS and BC2_uni_R. On the authors' methods: For normalization, 1 million high-quality reads were randomly selected from each sample, with every read carrying a distinct molecular identifier. Instead of being binned into consensus sequences, reads with shared molecular identifiers were discarded. CDR3 identification, clonotype clustering and error correction used MiTCR with a Q25 quality threshold and the strictest error-elimination algorithm. A nonparametric unseen species model with Euler transformation was used to estimate lower-bound total TCR beta diversity. TCRdb itself trimmed the public reads at Q25 with fastp, ran MiXCR and retained productive beta chains. Each record represents a unique CDR3 protein, reported with the most common genes and DNA among its rows. The authors' filters were not applied to this entry. This sample comprises over 600,000 distinct CDR3 sequences, roughly 41% of them detected only once. About 30% of the sample is taken by the ten largest.

The 35 to 40 donors, aged about 6 to 95 years, were systemically healthy Caucasian individuals from Russia. Around 9.8 milliliters of peripheral blood were collected from each donor into EDTA-treated Vacutainer tubes. Ficoll-Paque density-gradient centrifugation was used to isolate PBMCs, with at least 7 million per sample. Total RNA, at least 6 micrograms per sample, was extracted from PBMCs with Trizol reagent. For every donor, an aliquot of PBMCs went through flow cytometry to measure the percentages of naive CD45RAhigh/CD27high T cells. The germline V gene supplies CDR1 LGHNA and CDR2 YNFKEQ. From its cysteine to its phenylalanine, the CDR3 spans 16 amino acids. Only CDR3 DNA is held: 48 bases, read in frame from base 1. The V end gives up 0 bases and the J end 10 bases, leaving 9 bases in the junction not matched to a gene.

Rearrangement joined TRBV4-2 to TRBJ2-1, and 10 bases in between align with TRBD1. The sample consisted of blood. The TCR sequence derives from a man at least 80 years old in good health. The CDR3 here reads CASSQELGTGVREQFF. The bases read TGTGCCAGCAGCCAAGAACTTGGGACAGGGGTTCGAGAGCAGTTCTTC.